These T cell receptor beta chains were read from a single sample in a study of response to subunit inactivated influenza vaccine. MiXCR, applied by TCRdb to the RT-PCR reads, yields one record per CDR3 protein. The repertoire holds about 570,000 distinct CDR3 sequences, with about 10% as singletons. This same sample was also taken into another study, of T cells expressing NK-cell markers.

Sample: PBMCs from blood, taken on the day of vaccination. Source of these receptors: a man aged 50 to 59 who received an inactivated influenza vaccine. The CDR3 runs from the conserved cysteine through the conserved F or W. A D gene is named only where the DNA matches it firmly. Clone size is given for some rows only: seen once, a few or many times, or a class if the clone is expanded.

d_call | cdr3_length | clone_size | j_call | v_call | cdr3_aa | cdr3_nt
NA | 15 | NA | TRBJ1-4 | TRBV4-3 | CASSQRSTTNEKLFF | TGCGCCAGCAGCCAGAGGAGCACAACTAATGAAAAACTGTTTTTT
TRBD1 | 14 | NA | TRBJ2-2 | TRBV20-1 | CSAREQGAAGELFF | TGCAGTGCTAGAGAGCAGGGGGCAGCCGGGGAGCTGTTTTTT
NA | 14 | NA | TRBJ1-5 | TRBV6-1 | CASSDQGRNQPQHF | TGTGCCAGCAGTGACCAGGGTCGCAATCAGCCCCAGCATTTT
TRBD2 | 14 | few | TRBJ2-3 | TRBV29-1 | CSVATSGRTDTQYF | TGCAGCGTCGCTACTAGCGGGAGGACAGATACGCAGTATTTT
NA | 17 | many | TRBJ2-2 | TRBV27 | CASSRRDFGTFTGELFF | TGTGCCAGCAGCCGTAGAGACTTCGGGACCTTCACCGGGGAGCTGTTTTTT
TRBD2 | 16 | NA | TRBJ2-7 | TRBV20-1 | CSASPRLAGNTYEQYF | TGCAGTGCTAGTCCCAGACTAGCGGGTAATACCTACGAGCAGTACTTC
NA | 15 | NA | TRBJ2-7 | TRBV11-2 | CASSLVLTPRDEQYF | TGTGCCAGCAGCTTAGTGTTGACTCCCCGGGACGAGCAGTACTTC
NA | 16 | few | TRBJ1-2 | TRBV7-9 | CASSYFTPGASYGYTF | TGTGCCAGCAGCTACTTTACCCCAGGGGCCTCCTATGGCTACACCTTC
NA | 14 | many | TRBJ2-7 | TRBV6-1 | CASRDDSKSYEQYF | TGTGCCAGCAGGGACGACAGTAAGTCCTACGAGCAGTACTTC
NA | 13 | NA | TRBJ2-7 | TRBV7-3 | CASSSAQGYEQYF | TGTGCCAGCAGCTCCGCCCAGGGTTACGAGCAGTACTTC
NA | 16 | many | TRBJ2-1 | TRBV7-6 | CASSLAGGLSYNEQFF | TGTGCCAGCAGCTTAGCGGGGGGTCTTAGCTACAATGAGCAGTTCTTC
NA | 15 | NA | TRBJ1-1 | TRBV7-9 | CASSLGTRSSTEAFF | TGTGCCAGCAGCTTAGGGACCAGGAGTAGCACTGAAGCTTTCTTT
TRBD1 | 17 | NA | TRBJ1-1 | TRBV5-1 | CASSLDGQGSMNTEAFF | TGCGCCAGCAGCCTAGATGGACAGGGATCCATGAACACTGAAGCTTTCTTT
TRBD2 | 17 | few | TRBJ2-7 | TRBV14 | CASSQIGWREVHYEQYF | TGTGCCAGCAGCCAGATAGGCTGGCGGGAGGTCCACTACGAGCAGTACTTC
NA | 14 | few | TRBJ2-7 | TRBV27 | CASSFKAGPYEQYF | TGTGCCAGCAGTTTTAAGGCGGGACCGTACGAGCAGTACTTC
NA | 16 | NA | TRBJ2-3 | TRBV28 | CASYKYRGGSTDTQYF | TGTGCCAGCTACAAATACAGGGGGGGTAGCACAGATACGCAGTATTTT
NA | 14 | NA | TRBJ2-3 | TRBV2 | CASIGTFSTDTQYF | TGTGCCAGCATTGGGACCTTTAGCACAGATACGCAGTATTTT
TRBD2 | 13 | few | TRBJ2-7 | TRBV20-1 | CSAIAGGLYEQYF | TGCAGTGCTATAGCGGGAGGTTTGTACGAGCAGTACTTC
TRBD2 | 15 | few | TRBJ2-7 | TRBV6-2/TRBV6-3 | CASSYLRTSSYEQYF | TGTGCCAGCAGTTACCTCCGGACTAGCTCCTACGAGCAGTACTTC
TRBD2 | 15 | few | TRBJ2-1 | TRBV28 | CASSFPGTRRNEQFF | TGTGCCAGCAGTTTCCCTGGGACTAGACGGAATGAGCAGTTCTTC
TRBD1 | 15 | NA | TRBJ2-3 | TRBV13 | CASSSGTGLTDTQYF | TGTGCCAGCAGCTCAGGGACAGGGTTAACAGATACGCAGTATTTT
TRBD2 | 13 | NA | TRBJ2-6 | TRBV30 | CALGGVGANVLTF | TGTGCTTTGGGGGGGGTCGGGGCCAACGTCCTGACTTTC
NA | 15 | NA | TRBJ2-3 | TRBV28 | CASSSGDRLTDTQYF | TGTGCCAGCAGTTCAGGTGACAGATTAACAGATACGCAGTATTTT
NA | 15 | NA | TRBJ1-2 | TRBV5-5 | CASSLEGPGRGGYTF | TGTGCCAGCAGCTTGGAGGGTCCTGGTAGGGGTGGCTACACCTTC
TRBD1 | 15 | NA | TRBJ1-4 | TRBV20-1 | CSASPPGQPDEKLFF | TGCAGTGCTAGCCCCCCGGGACAGCCCGATGAAAAACTGTTTTTT
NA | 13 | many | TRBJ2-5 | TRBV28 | CASSTSYQETQYF | TGTGCCAGCAGTACGAGCTACCAAGAGACCCAGTACTTC
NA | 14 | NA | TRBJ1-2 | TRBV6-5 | CASSYRQTNYGYTF | TGTGCCAGCAGCTACAGACAGACTAACTATGGCTACACCTTC
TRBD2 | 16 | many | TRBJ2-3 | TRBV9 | CASSVVPSGAGNTQYF | TGTGCCAGCAGCGTTGTCCCTAGCGGGGCGGGGAATACGCAGTATTTT
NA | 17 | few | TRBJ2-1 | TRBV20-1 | CSAHPPIQHSSYNEQFF | TGCAGTGCTCATCCCCCCATTCAGCACAGCTCCTACAATGAGCAGTTCTTC
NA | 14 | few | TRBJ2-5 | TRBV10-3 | CAISESGDSQTQYF | TGTGCCATCAGTGAGTCTGGGGATAGTCAGACCCAGTACTTC
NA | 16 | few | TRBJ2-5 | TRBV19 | CASSIMGPSIQETQYF | TGTGCCAGTAGTATTATGGGACCTTCGATCCAAGAGACCCAGTACTTC
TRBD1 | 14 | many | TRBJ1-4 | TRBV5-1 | CASSSGTGNEKLFF | TGCGCCAGCAGCTCCGGGACAGGCAATGAAAAACTGTTTTTT
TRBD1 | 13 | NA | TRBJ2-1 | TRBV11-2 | CASSVTTGREQFF | TGTGCCAGCAGCGTCACGACAGGGCGCGAGCAGTTCTTC
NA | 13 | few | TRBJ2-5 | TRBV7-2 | CASSLGPFETQYF | TGTGCCAGCAGCTTAGGGCCTTTTGAGACCCAGTACTTC
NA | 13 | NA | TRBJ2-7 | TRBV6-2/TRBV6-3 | CAASFLRSDEQYF | TGTGCCGCCTCCTTCCTCAGATCGGACGAGCAGTACTTC
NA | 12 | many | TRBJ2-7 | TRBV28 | CASSLTKYEQYF | TGTGCCAGCAGCCTAACTAAATACGAGCAGTACTTC
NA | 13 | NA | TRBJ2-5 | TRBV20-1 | CSASGGYGYDQYF | TGCAGTGCTAGTGGCGGGTACGGATATGACCAGTACTTC
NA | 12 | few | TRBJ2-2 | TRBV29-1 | CSVVPNTGELFF | TGCAGCGTTGTCCCGAACACCGGGGAGCTGTTTTTT
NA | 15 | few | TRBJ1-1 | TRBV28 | CASSLWTAGNTEAFF | TGTGCCAGCAGTTTATGGACAGCAGGGAACACTGAAGCTTTCTTT
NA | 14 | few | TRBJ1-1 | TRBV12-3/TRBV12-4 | CASSLGYLNTEAFF | TGTGCCAGCAGTTTAGGGTACCTAAACACTGAAGCTTTCTTT
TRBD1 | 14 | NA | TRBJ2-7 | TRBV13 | CASSLGRGQYEQYF | TGTGCCAGCAGCTTAGGAAGGGGGCAGTACGAGCAGTACTTC
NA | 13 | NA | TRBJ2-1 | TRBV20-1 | CSALLHYDNEQFF | TGCAGTGCCCTTCTTCATTACGACAATGAGCAGTTCTTC
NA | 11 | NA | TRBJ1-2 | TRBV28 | CASGYRYGYTF | TGTGCCAGCGGTTACCGTTATGGCTACACCTTC
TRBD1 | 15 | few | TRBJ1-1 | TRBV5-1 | CASSWNGQGNTEAFF | TGCGCCAGCAGCTGGAATGGACAGGGGAACACTGAAGCTTTCTTT
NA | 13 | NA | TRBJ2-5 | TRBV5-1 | CASSDPGQETQYF | TGCGCCAGCAGCGACCCGGGCCAAGAGACCCAGTACTTC
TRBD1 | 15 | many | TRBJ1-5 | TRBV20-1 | CSASDRDRGRQPQHF | TGCAGTGCTAGCGATAGGGACAGGGGGCGCCAGCCCCAGCATTTT
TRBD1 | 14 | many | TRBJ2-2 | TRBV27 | CASSLGTGTGGLFF | TGTGCCAGCAGTTTAGGGACGGGGACAGGGGGCCTGTTTTTT
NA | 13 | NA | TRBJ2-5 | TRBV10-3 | CAISEGGQETQYF | TGTGCCATCAGTGAAGGGGGGCAAGAGACCCAGTACTTC
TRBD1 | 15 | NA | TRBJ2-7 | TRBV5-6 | CASSLAGQDPREQYF | TGTGCCAGCAGCTTGGCGGGACAGGACCCCCGCGAGCAGTACTTC
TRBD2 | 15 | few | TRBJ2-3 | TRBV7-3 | CASSLSPGTSTTQYF | TGTGCCAGCAGCTTATCACCCGGGACTAGCACTACGCAGTATTTT